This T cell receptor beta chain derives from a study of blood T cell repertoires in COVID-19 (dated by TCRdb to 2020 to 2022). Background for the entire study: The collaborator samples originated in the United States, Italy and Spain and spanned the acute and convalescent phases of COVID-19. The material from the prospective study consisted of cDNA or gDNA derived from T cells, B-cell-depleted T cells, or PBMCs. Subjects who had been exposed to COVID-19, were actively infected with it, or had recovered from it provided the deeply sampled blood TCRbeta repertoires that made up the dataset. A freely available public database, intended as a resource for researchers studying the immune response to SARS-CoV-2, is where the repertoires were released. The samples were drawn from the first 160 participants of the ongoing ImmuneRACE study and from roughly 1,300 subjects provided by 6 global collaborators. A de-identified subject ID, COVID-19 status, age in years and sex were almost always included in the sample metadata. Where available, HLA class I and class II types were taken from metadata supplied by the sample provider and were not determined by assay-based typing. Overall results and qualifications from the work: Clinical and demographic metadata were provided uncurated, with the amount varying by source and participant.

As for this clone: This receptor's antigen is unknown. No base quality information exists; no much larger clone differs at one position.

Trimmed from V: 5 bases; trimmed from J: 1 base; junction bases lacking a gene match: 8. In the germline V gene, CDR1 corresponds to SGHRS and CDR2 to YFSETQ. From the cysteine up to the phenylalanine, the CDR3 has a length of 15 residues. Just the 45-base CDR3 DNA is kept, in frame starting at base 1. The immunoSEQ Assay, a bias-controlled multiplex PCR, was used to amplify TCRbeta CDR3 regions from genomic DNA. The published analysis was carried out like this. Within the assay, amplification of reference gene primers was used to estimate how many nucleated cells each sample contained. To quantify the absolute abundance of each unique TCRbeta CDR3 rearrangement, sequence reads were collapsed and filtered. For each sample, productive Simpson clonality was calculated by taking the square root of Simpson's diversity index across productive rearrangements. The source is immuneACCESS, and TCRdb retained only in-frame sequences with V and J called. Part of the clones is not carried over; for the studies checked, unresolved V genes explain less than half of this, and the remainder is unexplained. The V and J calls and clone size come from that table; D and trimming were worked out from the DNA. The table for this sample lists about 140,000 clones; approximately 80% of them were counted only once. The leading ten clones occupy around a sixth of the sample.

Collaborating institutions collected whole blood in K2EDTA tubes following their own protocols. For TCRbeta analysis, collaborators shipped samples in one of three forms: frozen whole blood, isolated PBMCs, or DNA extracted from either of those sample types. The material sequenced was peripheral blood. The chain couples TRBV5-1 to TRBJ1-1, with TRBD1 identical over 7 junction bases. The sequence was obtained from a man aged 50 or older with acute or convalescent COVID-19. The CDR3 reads CASRKGAGPNTEAFF. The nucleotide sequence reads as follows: TGCGCCAGCAGAAAGGGGGCAGGGCCGAACACTGAAGCTTTCTTT.